This T cell receptor beta chain was recovered during a study of control samples from healthy donors and cancer patients. The data were produced by immunoSEQ multiplex PCR, yet TCRdb's version contains in-frame clones alone and is incomplete. The sample yields 35,000 to 50,000 clones, more than 70% seen once. Germline V gene lookup returns CDR1 MNHEY and CDR2 SVGEGT. The CDR3 is 15 amino acids. As concerns this clone: At one end the junction does not follow the germline gene, possibly because of a read error.

The chain recombines TRBV6-2 or TRBV6-3 with TRBJ1-4; maybe TRBD1 (5 bases). What was sequenced was PBMCs. This clonotype was sampled from a woman aged 55-70 years with lung cancer. CDR3 amino acids: CASSYQSGSPGKTVF. In nucleotides, the CDR3 is TGTGCCAGCAGTTACCAATCAGGGTCCCCTGGAAAAACTGTTTTT.